This T cell receptor (beta chain) came from a study of blood T cells in healthy people across ages. V lost 1 base to trimming and J lost 3 bases, with 7 bases between them. The CDR3 sequence is 14 residues long. Primers used in a second PCR of about 6 to 11 cycles were a sample-barcoded 5' primer and a J-beta primer mix. Each CDR3 protein gets one entry after TCRdb re-called the 5' RACE reads with MiXCR. There are 540,000 or so distinct CDR3 sequences in the sample; roughly 29% occur only once, and less than 20% lies in the top ten. Sequencing was carried out using blood. The V gene is TRBV12-3 or TRBV12-4, the J gene TRBJ1-3; D is uncertain. The sequence came from a woman in her 70s in good health. The CDR3 DNA reads TGTGCCAGCAGTTTAGAACTGTTTGGAAACACCATATATTTT. Protein: CASSLELFGNTIYF.